This T cell receptor beta chain was found in a study of blood T cell repertoires in COVID-19. Whole-study context: COVID-19 samples, acute and convalescent, were from the United States, Italy and Spain. PBMCs, B-cell-depleted T cells, or T cells provided the cDNA or gDNA that made up the material.

Authors' data handling: Amplification with reference gene primers provided the estimates of nucleated cell counts. TCRdb keeps only in-frame clones here, not all; method: immunoSEQ multiplex PCR. The V and J calls and clone size are taken from that table; D and trimming were inferred from the DNA. The top ten clones hold less than 4% of a sample with 250,000 to 300,000 clones, roughly 84% of them seen once. V lost 2 bases and J lost 4, with 17 bases in between. Germline CDR1 is MNHEY and CDR2 is SVGAGI. This CDR3 is 16 amino acids long. The chain recombines TRBV6-5 with TRBJ1-2; D not certain. This TCR derives from a woman younger than 35 with acute or convalescent COVID-19. The sample was peripheral blood. The CDR3 here is CASSYAAAGGSYGYTF. The CDR3, as DNA: TGTGCCAGCAGTTACGCAGCGGCAGGCGGCAGCTATGGCTACACCTTC.